The clone carrying this T cell receptor (beta chain) was seen a single time. The record originates from a study of blood T cell repertoires in COVID-19. Study background: Researchers got acute and convalescent COVID-19 samples from the United States, Italy and Spain. The analysed material was cDNA or gDNA that came from T cells, B-cell-depleted T cells, or PBMCs.

Patients in Seattle were enrolled during active infection, then followed longitudinally. Germline loops: CDR1 PRHDT, CDR2 FYEKMQ (reference sequence). V lost 7 bases, J lost 6 bases, and 24 bases lay in between. The CDR3 loop spans 16 amino acids. The data were produced by immunoSEQ multiplex PCR, yet TCRdb's version contains in-frame clones alone and is incomplete. The data hold about 96,000 clones, with about 90% observed a single time. The chain is built from TRBV13 and TRBJ1-1; TRBD1 might be the D (5 bases). This clonotype was obtained from a human donor with COVID-19, enrolled during active disease. The donor label of this sample is uncertain. Sequenced material: peripheral blood. In nucleotides, the CDR3 is TGTGCCAGCACCCCTGGGACCCGGCGGTGGGACTCTGAAGCTTTCTTT. This codes for CASTPGTRRWDSEAFF.